One sample yielded the 30 T cell receptor beta chains listed below, sequenced in a study of a mutant IDH1 vaccine in newly diagnosed glioma. The method was immunoSEQ multiplex PCR; TCRdb's version includes in-frame clones alone and lacks a portion of them. The data show 30,000 to 35,000 clones, with nearly 90% seen just once and less than 25% held by the top ten. Regarding time point: week 11, during vaccination. Vaccinated patients received 300 ug of mutant IDH1 20-mer peptide per dose, with topical imiquimod. Their cognate antigens are unknown. The sequences come from PBMCs, collected from a glioma patient whose treatment included an IDH1 peptide vaccine. These receptors came from a man aged 18 to 35 with glioma.

V is TRBV15 and J is TRBJ1-5; 10 positions match TRBD1. The CDR3 totals 14 residues. CDR1 is LNHNV and CDR2 is YYDKDF in the germline V gene (reference sequence). Trimming took 10 bases from V and 6 from J; bases not matched to a gene: 9. CDR3 residues: CAIARTGGIQPQHF. The DNA for the CDR3 is TGTGCCATCGCCCGGACAGGGGGAATTCAGCCCCAGCATTTT.

This rearrangement joins TRBV5-3 to TRBJ1-1; weak D call: TRBD1 (6 bases). TRBV5-3 qualifies as an ORF whose function is uncertain. This CDR3 region has 12 residues. Trimming removed 6 bases from V and 1 base from J, with 7 bases in between. The CDR3 nucleotides read TGTGCCAGAACGGGACAGAACACTGAAGCTTTCTTT. It encodes CARTGQNTEAFF.

This chain uses TRBV28 with TRBJ1-2, with no clear D. CDR3 length equals 12 residues. CDR1 is MDHEN, CDR2 SYDVKM, per germline. Deletions cut 10 bases from V and 0 bases from J, with 9 bases between. In nucleotides, the CDR3 is TGTGCCACCCGTGACCCTAACTATGGCTACACCTTC. Protein sequence: CATRDPNYGYTF.

CDR3 protein: CASATGGAPHNEQFF. Written as DNA, the CDR3 is TGCGCCAGCGCCACCGGGGGGGCCCCGCACAATGAGCAGTTCTTC. The chain couples TRBV5-1 to TRBJ2-1; 8 bases are a match to TRBD2. Germline V gives CDR1 SGHRS, CDR2 YFSETQ. V lost 7 bases to trimming and J lost 5 bases; unmatched junction nucleotides: 11. This CDR3 is 15 amino acids long.

This rearrangement joins TRBV27 to TRBJ1-1; no firm D call. Trimming took 11 bases from V and 2 from J, leaving 15 bases between them. The CDR3 contains 13 residues. Germline assignment: CDR1 MNHEY and CDR2 SMNVEV (reference sequence). Written as DNA, the CDR3 is TGTGCCGTAGCCTTGCGGTCAAACACTGAAGCTTTCTTT. Its protein product is CAVALRSNTEAFF.

By sample share, this clone is medium-sized. V usage is TRBV7-9 and J usage is TRBJ2-1, with TRBD1 matching over 10 bases. V dropped 3 bases and J dropped 5; count of bases not matched to a gene: 4. The CDR3 has 15 residues. In germline, CDR1 is SEHNR, CDR2 FQNEAQ (reference sequence). In DNA form, the CDR3 reads TGTGCCAGCAGCTTTGACGGGACAGGGGACAATGAGCAGTTCTTC. Its protein is CASSFDGTGDNEQFF.

J is TRBJ2-1 and V is TRBV19, with D possibly being TRBD1 or TRBD2 (5 bases each). Germline V CDR1 and CDR2: LNHDA, SQIVND (reference sequence). The CDR3 consists of 11 residues. The V and J ends lost 7 bases and 10 bases respectively, with 11 bases between them. CDR3 residues: CASTTGAEQFF. As DNA, the CDR3 is TGTGCCAGTACCACCGGGGCAGAGCAGTTCTTC.

The CDR3 protein is CASTPGGGGYTF. CDR3 DNA sequence: TGTGCCAGCACCCCCGGAGGGGGCGGCTACACCTTC. The genes are TRBV7-8 and TRBJ1-2; 7 nucleotides match TRBD1. Germline CDR1 and CDR2: SGHVS and FQNEAQ. CDR3 length: 12 residues. The trim removed 7 bases at V and 8 bases at J, leaving 7 bases unmatched.

The chain carries TRBV7-2 and TRBJ2-1, with D possibly matching TRBD2 (6 bases). Trimming removed 8 bases from V and 2 bases from J, with 16 bases in between. Germline loops: CDR1 SGHTA, CDR2 FQGNSA. The CDR3 sequence is 15 residues long. In DNA form, the CDR3 reads TGTGCCAGCGGCGGCGGGATCAACCCCTACAATGAGCAGTTCTTC. It is translated as CASGGGINPYNEQFF.

The rearrangement uses TRBV5-6 and TRBJ2-3; D is ambiguous. The CDR3 sequence is 12 residues long. The germline V and J ends were trimmed by 4 bases and 5 bases, with 8 bases remaining between them. Germline V gene data show CDR1 as SGHDT and CDR2 as YYEEEE. DNA of the CDR3: TGTGCCAGCAGCCTTCTTGAAGATACGCAGTATTTT. Protein product: CASSLLEDTQYF. Full variable domain (rest looked up from reference TRBV5-6 and TRBJ2-3): DAGVTQSPTHLIKTRGQQVTLRCSPKSGHDTVSWYQQALGQGPQFIFQYYEEEERQRGNFPDRFSGHQFPNYSSELNVNALLLGDSALYLCASSLLEDTQYFGPGTRLTVL.

This chain connects TRBV2 to TRBJ2-7; D not certain. Germline CDR1 and CDR2: SNHLY and FYNNEI. V was clipped by 6 bases and J by 3 bases, with 6 bases between them. The CDR3 is 11 amino acids. CDR3 loop: CASRGNYEQYF. The CDR3 DNA is TGTGCCAGCAGGGGGAACTACGAGCAGTACTTC.

The rearrangement links TRBV19 to TRBJ2-3; possibly TRBD1 or TRBD2 for D (5 bases each). Germline V gives CDR1 LNHDA, CDR2 SQIVND (reference sequence). The V end lost 4 bases, the J end lost 2 bases, and 16 bases lay between the germline ends. The CDR3 totals 16 residues. In nucleotides, the CDR3 is TGTGCCAGTAGTACAACGGGACGGACAAACACAGATACGCAGTATTTT. As protein: CASSTTGRTNTDTQYF.

The chain links TRBV7-2 to TRBJ2-3; D is perhaps TRBD2 (6 bases). The CDR3 extends over 14 amino acids. Trimming took 5 bases from V and 2 from J, leaving 11 bases between them. The germline gives CDR1 SGHTA, CDR2 FQGNSA. The CDR3 is CASSRDSNTDTQYF. CDR3 in DNA: TGTGCCAGCAGCCGGGACTCAAACACAGATACGCAGTATTTT.

The chain couples TRBV19 to TRBJ1-6, with 9 bases matching TRBD1. The germline V gene encodes CDR1 LNHDA and CDR2 SQIVND (reference sequence). CDR3 size: 16 residues. Trimming took 7 bases from V and 6 from J; bases not matched to a gene: 10. The CDR3 nucleotides read TGTGCCAGTACCCCGGGACAGGGCTTTTTTAATTCACCCCTCCACTTT. It is translated as CASTPGQGFFNSPLHF.

The gene calls are TRBV27 and TRBJ2-7; 8 bases match TRBD2. Trimming cost V 6 bases and J 4 bases; bases outside gene matches: 8. This CDR3 region has 14 residues. Germline CDR1 and CDR2: MNHEY and SMNVEV (reference sequence). The CDR3 region has the DNA TGTGCCAGCAGCGAGGGGAGCGGGGGATACGAGCAGTACTTC. As protein: CASSEGSGGYEQYF.

This chain uses TRBV5-1 with TRBJ2-2; 8 bases match TRBD2. This CDR3 has 17 residues. Germline V lookup: CDR1 SGHRS, CDR2 YFSETQ. The junction had 5 bases not matched to a gene; V was cut back by 0 bases and J by 1 base. This CDR3 is CASSLDPAGVNTGELFF. DNA of the CDR3: TGCGCCAGCAGCTTGGATCCAGCGGGAGTGAACACCGGGGAGCTGTTTTTT.

The rearrangement links TRBV14 to TRBJ1-1, with 7 bases matching TRBD1. The V gene's germline CDR1 is SGHDN and CDR2 FVKESK. V was clipped by 4 bases and J by 5 bases; unmatched bases: 4. There are 13 residues in the CDR3. CDR3 residues: CASSPGGMTEAFF. The CDR3 nucleotides are TGTGCCAGCAGCCCAGGGGGTATGACTGAAGCTTTCTTT. Looking up the rest from reference TRBV14 and TRBJ1-1 gives the full variable domain: EAGVTQFPSHSVIEKGQTVTLRCDPISGHDNLYWYRRVMGKEIKFLLHFVKESKQDESGMPNNRFLAERTGGTYSTLKVQPAELEDSGVYFCASSPGGMTEAFFGQGTRLTVV.

This chain connects TRBV30 to TRBJ1-3; D is ambiguous. V was pared by 4 bases and J by 3 bases, with 13 bases between. Germline V gene lookup returns CDR1 GTSNPN and CDR2 SVGIG (reference sequence). CDR3 length: 14 residues. CDR3 region: CAWNYGVSGNTIYF. The CDR3 DNA sequence: TGTGCCTGGAACTATGGAGTGAGTGGAAACACCATATATTTT.

The rearrangement links TRBV10-1 to TRBJ2-2; D unclear. The V gene lost 11 bases and the J gene lost 1 base, with 5 bases spanning the gap. There are 11 residues in the CDR3. Germline-derived CDR1 and CDR2 are WNHNN and SYGVQD (reference sequence). The DNA for the CDR3 is TGCGCCCAACTGAACACCGGGGAGCTGTTTTTT. Its translation: CAQLNTGELFF.

V gene TRBV19 combines with J gene TRBJ2-1; TRBD2 agrees at 9 bases. The CDR3 is 14 amino acids. Germline loops: CDR1 LNHDA, CDR2 SQIVND (reference sequence). The ends lost 7 bases at V and 3 bases at J; junction bases unmatched: 4. CDR3 amino acids: CASNGGRVYNEQFF. The CDR3 DNA sequence: TGTGCCAGTAACGGCGGGAGGGTCTACAATGAGCAGTTCTTC.

The chain carries TRBV27 and TRBJ1-1; D is possibly TRBD1 (6 bases). The CDR3 loop spans 15 amino acids. V was clipped by 5 bases and J by 1 base, with 14 bases between them. From germline, CDR1 is MNHEY and CDR2 SMNVEV (reference sequence). Written as DNA, the CDR3 is TGTGCCAGCAGTCTAAGACAGGATGGGAACACTGAAGCTTTCTTT. Its protein product is CASSLRQDGNTEAFF.

This chain joins TRBV6-5 and TRBJ1-1; D may be TRBD1 (5 bases). Germline values: CDR1 MNHEY, CDR2 SVGAGI. The CDR3 spans 12 residues. CDR3 nucleotide sequence: TGTGCGGCCGGGACGGTGAACACTGAAGCTTTCTTT. It specifies CAAGTVNTEAFF.

In its sample, this clone was seen once. The V and J genes are TRBV5-1 and TRBJ1-1; D not resolved. The CDR3 loop spans 15 amino acids. The germline CDR1 and CDR2 sequences are SGHRS and YFSETQ. Between the trimmed V and J ends, which lost 1 base and 1 base, there was a span of 11 bases. For the CDR3, the DNA is TGCGCCAGCAGCTTGCGTGTAAACTCGAACACTGAAGCTTTCTTT. Its protein product is CASSLRVNSNTEAFF.

The CDR3 coding sequence is TGCAGCGCTTGGACTAGCGGGGTTCAGGAGACCCAGTACTTC. Its protein is CSAWTSGVQETQYF. The chain joins TRBV29-1 to TRBJ2-5; 12 bases match TRBD2. V shed 7 bases, J shed 5 bases, and the junction held 8 bases outside the gene matches. Germline-derived CDR1 and CDR2 are SQVTM and ANQGSEA. This CDR3 region has 14 residues. The whole variable domain, remainder taken from reference TRBV29-1 and TRBJ2-5, is SAVISQKPSRDICQRGTSLTIQCQVDSQVTMMFWYRQQPGQSLTLIATANQGSEATYESGFVIDKFPISRPNLTFSTLTVSNMSPEDSSIYLCSAWTSGVQETQYFGPGTRLLVL.

The rearrangement links TRBV6-1 to TRBJ2-1; D perhaps matches TRBD1 (5 bases). Germline assignment: CDR1 MNHNS and CDR2 SASEGT. The CDR3 runs to 14 residues. V lost 5 bases and J 7 bases, leaving 15 bases between the germline ends. This CDR3 is CASSLQDFRNEQFF. CDR3 coding DNA: TGTGCCAGCAGTCTACAGGATTTTCGGAATGAGCAGTTCTTC.

The rearrangement links TRBV30 to TRBJ1-3, with TRBD1 identical over 7 bases. The germline CDR1 and CDR2 sequences are GTSNPN and SVGIG (reference sequence). V was clipped by 2 bases and J by 4 bases; unmatched bases: 8. The CDR3 extends over 15 amino acids. The CDR3 bases are TGTGCCTGGAGTTCCGGGACAGTGGGCGGAAACACCATATATTTT. Amino acid sequence: CAWSSGTVGGNTIYF. The whole variable domain, remainder taken from reference TRBV30 and TRBJ1-3, is SQTIHQWPATLVQPVGSPLSLECTVEGTSNPNLYWYRQAAGRGLQLLFYSVGIGQISSEVPQNLSASRPQDRQFILSSKKLLLSDSGFYLCAWSSGTVGGNTIYFGEGSWLTVV.

V and J are TRBV14 and TRBJ1-3, with 10 bases fitting TRBD1. Losses at the gene ends were 3 bases for V and 5 bases for J; bases not matched to a gene: 4. Germline CDR1 SGHDN, CDR2 FVKESK. The CDR3 sequence is 15 residues long. The CDR3 spells CASSQGQGRRNTIYF. The DNA for the CDR3 is TGTGCCAGCAGCCAGGGACAGGGGAGAAGAAACACCATATATTTT. Filled out from reference TRBV14 and TRBJ1-3, the complete variable domain reads EAGVTQFPSHSVIEKGQTVTLRCDPISGHDNLYWYRRVMGKEIKFLLHFVKESKQDESGMPNNRFLAERTGGTYSTLKVQPAELEDSGVYFCASSQGQGRRNTIYFGEGSWLTVV.

This sequence joins TRBV4-2 and TRBJ2-2; TRBD1 agrees at 11 bases. This CDR3 is built from 17 residues. The V segment lost 8 bases and the J segment 6 bases; nucleotides outside the gene matches: 14. Germline lookup yields CDR1 LGHNA and CDR2 YNFKEQ. The CDR3 DNA is TGTGCCAGCTCCCAGAGAGGGACAGGGGGGATCGCCGGGGAGCTGTTTTTT. Amino acid sequence: CASSQRGTGGIAGELFF.

The rearrangement links TRBV6-6 to TRBJ2-2, with 11 nucleotides matching TRBD2. Germline CDR1 and CDR2: MNHNY and SVGAGI (reference sequence). This CDR3 contains 16 residues. V trimming: 6 bases; J trimming: 4 bases; junction bases outside the gene matches: 7. CDR3 loop: CASSLSGRGGTGELFF. The DNA of the CDR3 is TGTGCCAGCAGCCTTAGCGGGAGGGGCGGCACCGGGGAGCTGTTTTTT.

This chain joins TRBV7-2 and TRBJ2-1; unclear D gene. Germline V gives CDR1 SGHTA, CDR2 FQGNSA. V lost 2 bases, J lost 12 bases, and 11 bases lay in between. This CDR3 spans 12 amino acids. The CDR3 nucleotides are TGTGCCAGCAGCTTACCGTCGGAATGGCAGTTCTTC. Translated: CASSLPSEWQFF.